This is a list of T cell receptor beta chains from one sample in a study of control samples from healthy donors and cancer patients. Generated by immunoSEQ multiplex PCR, the TCRdb table keeps only in-frame clones and is missing some. The profile shows 200,000 to 250,000 clones, around 94% of them singletons. Sequenced input: blood. Every receptor here comes from a man in his fifties in good health. Each CDR3 is given with its conserved first and last residue. The D gene is left open where the match is weak. Some rows mark clone size as missing; the rest say once, few, many or name a class of expanded clone.

TRBV5-1	.	.	TRBJ1-3	CASSADYSGNTIYF	TGCGCCAGCAGCGCGGACTACTCTGGAAACACCATATATTTT
TRBV28	TRBD1	.	TRBJ1-6	CASSLSAGTGDNSPLHF	TGTGCCAGCAGTTTATCCGCCGGGACAGGCGATAATTCACCCCTCCACTTT
TRBV30	.	.	TRBJ1-6	CAWSGVGGPGSPLHF	TGTGCCTGGAGTGGCGTGGGGGGACCGGGTTCACCCCTCCACTTT
TRBV7-9	.	.	TRBJ1-3	CASSLDLNTIYF	TGTGCCAGCAGCTTAGATCTAAACACCATATATTTT
TRBV19	TRBD1	.	TRBJ1-3	CASSSLGRGRLFGNTIYF	TGTGCCAGTAGTTCGCTGGGCAGGGGGCGCCTATTTGGAAACACCATATATTTT
TRBV28	.	.	TRBJ1-5	CASLGYRSNQPQHF	TGTGCCAGCCTCGGATATAGGAGCAATCAGCCCCAGCATTTT
TRBV13	TRBD2	.	TRBJ2-3	CASSPLGGGTDTQYF	TGTGCCAGCAGCCCCCTGGGGGGGGGCACAGATACGCAGTATTTT
TRBV5-1	TRBD1	.	TRBJ2-7	CASTLSVGQGIHEQYF	TGCGCCAGCACCCTCAGCGTTGGACAGGGAATCCACGAGCAGTACTTC
TRBV28	.	.	TRBJ1-1	CASSIQNTEAFF	TGTGCCAGCAGTATCCAGAACACTGAAGCTTTCTTT
TRBV6-5	.	.	TRBJ1-1	CASSYSRIPVNTEAFF	TGTGCCAGCAGTTACTCGAGGATTCCAGTGAACACTGAAGCTTTCTTT
TRBV19	.	.	TRBJ2-3	CASSITFSSTDTQYF	TGTGCCAGTAGTATCACCTTTTCTAGCACAGATACGCAGTATTTT
TRBV5-5	.	once	TRBJ2-3	CASSPYSTTDTQYF	TGTGCCAGCAGCCCTTACTCGACGACAGATACGCAGTATTTT
TRBV5-1	TRBD2	.	TRBJ2-1	CASSWEGNSYNEQFF	TGCGCCAGCAGCTGGGAGGGCAACTCCTACAATGAGCAGTTCTTC
TRBV28	TRBD1	.	TRBJ2-7	CASSLFGTGAYEQYF	TGTGCCAGCAGTTTATTCGGGACAGGGGCATACGAGCAGTACTTC
TRBV29-1	TRBD1	.	TRBJ1-2	CSVGRSGQGPLSGYTF	TGCAGCGTTGGGAGGTCCGGACAGGGACCACTTTCCGGCTACACCTTC
TRBV5-1	.	.	TRBJ2-2	CASSSGTANTGELFF	TGCGCCAGCAGCTCCGGGACGGCGAACACCGGGGAGCTGTTTTTT
TRBV7-9	.	.	TRBJ1-6	CASSLDVTLHF	TGTGCCAGCAGCTTAGATGTCACCCTCCACTTT
TRBV4-3	TRBD1	.	TRBJ2-7	CASSQGGTGSYEQYF	TGCGCCAGCAGCCAAGGGGGGACAGGGTCCTACGAGCAGTACTTC
TRBV7-8	TRBD1	.	TRBJ1-1	CASSQGAGLNTEAFF	TGTGCCAGCAGCCAGGGGGCAGGATTGAACACTGAAGCTTTCTTT
TRBV6-5	.	.	TRBJ2-6	CASSSGGFGANVLTF	TGTGCCAGCAGCTCCGGCGGGTTCGGGGCCAACGTCCTGACTTTC
TRBV3-1/TRBV3-2	.	.	TRBJ2-2	CASRTEPTGELFF	TGTGCCAGCAGAACAGAGCCCACCGGGGAGCTGTTTTTT
TRBV5-4	TRBD1	.	TRBJ1-6	CASSHGQAGEPLHF	TGTGCCAGCAGTCATGGACAGGCGGGTGAACCCCTCCACTTT
TRBV4-2	TRBD1	.	TRBJ2-2	CASSQAITGDQSGELFF	TGTGCCAGCAGCCAAGCAATTACAGGGGATCAATCCGGGGAGCTGTTTTTT
TRBV5-1	.	.	TRBJ1-3	CASSLGATGGNTIYF	TGCGCCAGCAGCTTGGGGGCTACTGGTGGAAACACCATATATTTT
TRBV9	.	.	TRBJ2-5	CASSVDSGGGKTQYF	TGTGCCAGCAGCGTAGACTCCGGCGGGGGCAAGACCCAGTACTTC
TRBV5-4	.	once	TRBJ1-2	CASSLSLGTDYGYTF	TGTGCCAGCAGCTTGTCGTTGGGTACGGACTATGGCTACACCTTC
TRBV5-6	.	.	TRBJ2-2	CASSLVFGELFF	TGTGCCAGCAGCTTGGTATTCGGGGAGCTGTTTTTT
TRBV19	TRBD2	.	TRBJ2-3	CASSSRLAGGSFLDTQYF	TGTGCCAGTAGTTCCAGACTAGCGGGGGGCTCATTTTTGGATACGCAGTATTTT
TRBV3-1/TRBV3-2	TRBD1	.	TRBJ2-5	CASRWTGEETQYF	TGTGCCAGCAGGTGGACAGGGGAAGAGACCCAGTACTTC
TRBV5-8	.	.	TRBJ1-3	CASSTVSSGNTIYF	TGTGCCAGCAGCACCGTGTCCTCTGGAAACACCATATATTTT
TRBV27	TRBD1	.	TRBJ1-2	CATQRGQGYGYTF	TGTGCCACTCAGAGGGGACAGGGCTATGGCTACACCTTC
TRBV4-3	TRBD1	.	TRBJ2-7	CASSQGLGTGNEQYF	TGCGCCAGCAGCCAAGGTTTGGGGACAGGGAACGAGCAGTACTTC
TRBV19	.	.	TRBJ2-5	CASSNGRLGTETQYF	TGTGCCAGTAGTAACGGACGGCTCGGCACAGAGACCCAGTACTTC
TRBV5-1	TRBD1	.	TRBJ1-2	CASSLGGQTNYGYTF	TGCGCCAGCAGCTTGGGGGGACAGACTAACTATGGCTACACCTTC
TRBV5-6	.	.	TRBJ1-5	CASSLQQGIQGNQPQHF	TGTGCCAGCAGCTTACAACAGGGTATTCAGGGCAATCAGCCCCAGCATTTT
TRBV5-1	.	once	TRBJ2-1	CASSLQWGNEQFF	TGCGCCAGCAGCTTGCAATGGGGAAATGAGCAGTTCTTC
TRBV6-2/TRBV6-3	TRBD1	.	TRBJ2-5	CASSYGQGGGQETQYF	TGTGCCAGCAGTTACGGACAGGGGGGTGGACAAGAGACCCAGTACTTC
TRBV7-6	TRBD1	.	TRBJ2-6	CASSASWGQGAGSGANVLTF	TGTGCCAGCAGCGCCTCCTGGGGACAGGGGGCCGGCTCTGGGGCCAACGTCCTGACTTTC
TRBV6-5	.	.	TRBJ1-3	CASSRTDSGNTIYF	TGTGCCAGCAGTCGAACGGACTCTGGAAACACCATATATTTT
TRBV7-7	.	.	TRBJ2-7	CASSTWEQYF	TGTGCTAGCAGCACGTGGGAGCAGTACTTC
TRBV6-1	.	.	TRBJ1-1	CASSEAFLSNTEAFF	TGTGCCAGCAGTGAAGCGTTCCTATCGAACACTGAAGCTTTCTTT
TRBV18	TRBD1	.	TRBJ1-1	CASSPAGGKTEAFF	TGTGCCAGCTCACCCGCAGGGGGCAAGACTGAAGCTTTCTTT
TRBV25-1	.	.	TRBJ1-1	CASTPFTGRRAEAFF	TGTGCCAGCACCCCCTTTACTGGGAGGAGGGCTGAAGCTTTCTTT
TRBV28	.	.	TRBJ1-1	CASSLIFTEAFF	TGTGCCAGCAGTTTAATTTTCACTGAAGCTTTCTTT
TRBV15	.	.	TRBJ1-3	CATGPRAGNTIYF	TGTGCCACCGGCCCGAGGGCTGGAAACACCATATATTTT
TRBV28	TRBD2	.	TRBJ2-1	CASSLIPGGAYNEQFF	TGTGCCAGCAGTTTAATTCCCGGGGGGGCTTACAATGAGCAGTTCTTC
TRBV2	.	.	TRBJ1-1	CASSGLGFGGSEAFF	TGTGCCAGCAGTGGACTAGGATTTGGGGGTTCTGAAGCTTTCTTT